The T cell receptor (beta chain) described here comes from a study of OX40 agonist ivuxolimab in advanced cancers. As regards this clone: Its matching antigen is unknown.

Findings and caveats of the study: In general, CD8+ T cells held more expanded clones than CD4+ did, on average.

V gave up 4 bases and J gave up 2 bases; unmatched junction bases: 4. The CDR3 length is 15 residues. Germline lookup yields CDR1 MNHNY and CDR2 SVGAGI (reference sequence). TCRdb keeps only in-frame clones here, not all; method: immunoSEQ multiplex PCR. The sample consists of 65,000 to 95,000 clones, 89% of them appearing once. Autoimmune disease history or systemic immunosuppression led to patients being barred. Blood got drawn at baseline, again on cycle 4 day 1, and then on cycle 7 day 1. The gene calls are TRBV6-6 and TRBJ1-4, with 7 nucleotides matching TRBD1. This specimen consisted of CD4+ or CD8+ T cells sorted from blood, obtained in a trial of the OX40 agonist ivuxolimab. The sequence derives from an adult with an advanced solid tumor such as melanoma, head and neck, liver or kidney cancer. CDR3 coding DNA: TGTGCCAGCAGTTTCCCGGGACAGACTAATGAAAAACTGTTTTTT. Translated: CASSFPGQTNEKLFF.